Below, one TCR beta chain is given with its context. Its antigen is undetermined. This sample was included in a study of CD8+CD57+ T cells in acquired aplastic anemia. Study background: Sorted CD4+ plus CD8+ cells gave DNA averaging 3.2 ug.

Template material for TCR beta VDJ and CDR3 profiling consisted of genomic DNA. MiXCR was run by TCRdb on the reads, yielding one entry per CDR3 protein. The sample lists 150,000 to 200,000 distinct CDR3 sequences, approximately 46% occurring once. General study points: Found in both controls and patients were approximately 30 CD8+ CDR3 sequences.

The germline V gene has CDR1 LNHNV and CDR2 YYDKDF (reference sequence). V lost 5 bases to trimming and J lost 4 bases, with 14 bases between them. The CDR3 has 15 amino acids. The sequence was collected from a human donor in good health. This rearrangement joins TRBV15 to TRBJ1-4, with D possibly TRBD1 on 5 matching bases. The sequencing input was sorted CD4+, CD8+, or CD8+CD57+ T cells (not recorded which) from PBMCs. The DNA for the CDR3 is TGTGCCACCAGCGAAGCAGTGGGGGGTAATGAAAAACTGTTTTTT. The encoded protein is CATSEAVGGNEKLFF.